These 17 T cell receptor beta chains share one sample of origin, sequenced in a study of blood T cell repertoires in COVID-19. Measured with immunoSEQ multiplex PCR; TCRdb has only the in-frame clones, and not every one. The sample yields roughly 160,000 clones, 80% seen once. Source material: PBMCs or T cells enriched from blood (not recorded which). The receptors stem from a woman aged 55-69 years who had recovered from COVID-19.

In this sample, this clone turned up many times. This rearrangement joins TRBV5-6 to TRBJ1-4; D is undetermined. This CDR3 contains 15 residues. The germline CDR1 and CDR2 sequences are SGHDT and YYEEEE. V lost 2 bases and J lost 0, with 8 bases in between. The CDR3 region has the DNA TGTGCCAGCAGCTTTTCCTTCGCAACTAATGAAAAACTGTTTTTT. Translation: CASSFSFATNEKLFF.

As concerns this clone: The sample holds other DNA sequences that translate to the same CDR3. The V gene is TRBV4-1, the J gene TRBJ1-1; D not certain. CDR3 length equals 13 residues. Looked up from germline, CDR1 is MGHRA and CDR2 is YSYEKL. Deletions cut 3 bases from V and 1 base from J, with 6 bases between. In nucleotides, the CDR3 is TGCGCCAGCAGCCAGGGCCAGAACACTGAAGCTTTCTTT. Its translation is CASSQGQNTEAFF.

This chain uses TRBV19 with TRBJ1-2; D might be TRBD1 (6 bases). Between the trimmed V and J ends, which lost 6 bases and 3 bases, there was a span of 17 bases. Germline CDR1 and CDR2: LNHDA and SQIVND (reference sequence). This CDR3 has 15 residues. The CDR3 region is CASRPINREDYGYTF. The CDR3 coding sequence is TGTGCCAGTAGACCGATTAACAGGGAAGACTATGGCTACACCTTC.

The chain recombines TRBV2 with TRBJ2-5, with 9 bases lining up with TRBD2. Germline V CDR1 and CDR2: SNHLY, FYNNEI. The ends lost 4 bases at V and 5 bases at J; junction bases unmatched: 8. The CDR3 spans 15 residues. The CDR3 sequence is CASSGGRGGVETQYF. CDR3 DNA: TGTGCCAGCAGTGGGGGGCGGGGGGGCGTGGAGACCCAGTACTTC. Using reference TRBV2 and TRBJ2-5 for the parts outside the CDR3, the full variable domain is EPEVTQTPSHQVTQMGQEVILRCVPISNHLYFYWYRQILGQKVEFLVSFYNNEISEKSEIFDDQFSVERPDGSNFTLKIRSTKLEDSAMYFCASSGGRGGVETQYFGPGTRLLVL.

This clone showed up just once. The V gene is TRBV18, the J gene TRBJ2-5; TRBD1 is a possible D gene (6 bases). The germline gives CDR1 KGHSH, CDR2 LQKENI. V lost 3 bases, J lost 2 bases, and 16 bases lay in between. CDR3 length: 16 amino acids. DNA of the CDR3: TGTGCCAGCTCACCCGCAGGGGTGGGGCGGCAAGAGACCCAGTACTTC. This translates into CASSPAGVGRQETQYF.

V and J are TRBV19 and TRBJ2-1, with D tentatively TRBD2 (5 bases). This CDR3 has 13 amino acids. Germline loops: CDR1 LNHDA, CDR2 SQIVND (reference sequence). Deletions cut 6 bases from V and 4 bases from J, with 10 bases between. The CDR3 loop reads CASRDSLYNEQFF. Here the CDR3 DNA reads TGTGCCAGTAGGGACTCACTTTACAATGAGCAGTTCTTC.

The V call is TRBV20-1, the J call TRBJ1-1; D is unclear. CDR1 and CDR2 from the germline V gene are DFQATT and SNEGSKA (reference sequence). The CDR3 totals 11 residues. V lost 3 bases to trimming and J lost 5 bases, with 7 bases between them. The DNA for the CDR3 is TGCAGTGCTAGGGCCCGTACTGAAGCTTTCTTT. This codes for CSARARTEAFF.

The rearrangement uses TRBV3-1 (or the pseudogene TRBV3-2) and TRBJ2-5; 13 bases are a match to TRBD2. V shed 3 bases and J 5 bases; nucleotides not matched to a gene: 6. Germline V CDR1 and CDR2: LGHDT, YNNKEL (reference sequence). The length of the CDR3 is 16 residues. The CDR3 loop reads CASSHLLTSGGETQYF. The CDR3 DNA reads TGTGCCAGCAGCCACCTACTGACTAGCGGGGGGGAGACCCAGTACTTC.

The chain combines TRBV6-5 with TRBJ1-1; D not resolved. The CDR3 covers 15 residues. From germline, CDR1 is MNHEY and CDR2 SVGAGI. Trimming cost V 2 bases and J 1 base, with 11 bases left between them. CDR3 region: CASSYESAGNTEAFF. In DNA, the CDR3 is TGTGCCAGCAGTTACGAATCGGCGGGGAACACTGAAGCTTTCTTT.

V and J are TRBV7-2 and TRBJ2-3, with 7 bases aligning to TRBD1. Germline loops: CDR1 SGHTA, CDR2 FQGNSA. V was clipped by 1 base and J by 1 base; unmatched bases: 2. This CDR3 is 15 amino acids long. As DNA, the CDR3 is TGTGCCAGCAGCTTAGGGGGGACAGGCACAGATACGCAGTATTTT. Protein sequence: CASSLGGTGTDTQYF.

CDR3 loop: CASSQVIQEQYF. As DNA, the CDR3 is TGTGCCAGCAGCCAAGTAATCCAGGAGCAGTACTTC. J is TRBJ2-7 and V is TRBV14; D not certain. The CDR3 loop spans 12 amino acids. Trimming stripped 1 base from V and 7 bases from J, with 8 bases between. Germline V gives CDR1 SGHDN, CDR2 FVKESK.

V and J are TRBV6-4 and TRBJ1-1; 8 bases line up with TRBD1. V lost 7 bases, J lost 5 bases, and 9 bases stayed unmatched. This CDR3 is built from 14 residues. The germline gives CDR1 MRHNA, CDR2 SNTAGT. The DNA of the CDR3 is TGTGCCAGCAACGGCCGGGACAGGAGGACTGAAGCTTTCTTT. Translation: CASNGRDRRTEAFF.

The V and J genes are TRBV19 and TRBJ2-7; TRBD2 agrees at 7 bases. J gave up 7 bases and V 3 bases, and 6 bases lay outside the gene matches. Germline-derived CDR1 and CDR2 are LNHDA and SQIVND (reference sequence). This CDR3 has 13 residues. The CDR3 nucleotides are TGTGCCAGTAGTATTGGGAGGGCTCGAGAGCAGTACTTC. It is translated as CASSIGRAREQYF.

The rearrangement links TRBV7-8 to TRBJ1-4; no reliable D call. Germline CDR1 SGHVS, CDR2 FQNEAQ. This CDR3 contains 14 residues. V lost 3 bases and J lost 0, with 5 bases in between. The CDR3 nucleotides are TGTGCCAGCAGCTTCTATGCAACTAATGAAAAACTGTTTTTT. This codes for CASSFYATNEKLFF. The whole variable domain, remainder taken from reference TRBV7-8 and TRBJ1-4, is GAGVSQSPRYKVAKRGQDVALRCDPISGHVSLFWYQQALGQGPEFLTYFQNEAQLDKSGLPSDRFFAERPEGSVSTLKIQRTQQEDSAVYLCASSFYATNEKLFFGSGTQLSVL.

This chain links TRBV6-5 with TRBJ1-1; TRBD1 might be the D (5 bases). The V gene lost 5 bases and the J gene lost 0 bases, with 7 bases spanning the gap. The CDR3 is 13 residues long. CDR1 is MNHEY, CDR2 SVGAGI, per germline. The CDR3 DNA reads TGTGCCAGCAGTACGACAGTGAACACTGAAGCTTTCTTT. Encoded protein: CASSTTVNTEAFF.

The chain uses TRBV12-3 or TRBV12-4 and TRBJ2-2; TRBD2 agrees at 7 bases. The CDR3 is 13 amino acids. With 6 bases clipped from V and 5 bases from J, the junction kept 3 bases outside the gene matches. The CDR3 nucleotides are TGTGCCAGCAGCGGGCGGGGGACCGGGGAGCTGTTTTTT. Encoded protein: CASSGRGTGELFF.

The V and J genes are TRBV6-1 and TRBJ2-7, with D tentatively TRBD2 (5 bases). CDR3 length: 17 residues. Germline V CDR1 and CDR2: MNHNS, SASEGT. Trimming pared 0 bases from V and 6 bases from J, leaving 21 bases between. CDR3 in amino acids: CASSEAQFGSPEGEQYF. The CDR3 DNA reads TGTGCCAGCAGTGAAGCGCAATTCGGATCCCCTGAGGGCGAGCAGTACTTC.